What follows are 9 T cell receptor beta chains derived from one specimen sequenced in a study of blood T cell repertoires in COVID-19. Some clones are missing from TCRdb's copy, which holds only in-frame ones; the method was immunoSEQ multiplex PCR. The sample has 65,000 to 95,000 clones; roughly 90% are singletons. Sample: peripheral blood. All receptors come from a man between 65 and 85 years old with active or convalescent COVID-19.

This sequence joins TRBV3-1 (or the pseudogene TRBV3-2) and TRBJ1-2; no clear D gene. The CDR3 runs to 12 residues. V was pared by 0 bases and J by 4 bases, with 3 bases between. The germline CDR1 and CDR2 sequences are LGHDT and YNNKEL (reference sequence). The CDR3 DNA sequence: TGTGCCAGCAGCCAAGAAGCCTATGGCTACACCTTC. Its translation: CASSQEAYGYTF.

The chain carries TRBV6-2 or TRBV6-3 and TRBJ1-2; tentatively, D is TRBD1 (5 bases). The germline V and J ends were trimmed by 2 bases and 8 bases, with 15 bases remaining between them. The germline gives CDR1 MNHEY, CDR2 SVGEGT. The CDR3 is 14 amino acids. CDR3 protein: CASSYLDQGTGYTF. The DNA for the CDR3 is TGTGCCAGCAGTTACCTCGACCAGGGTACCGGCTACACCTTC.

The rearrangement uses TRBV7-3 and TRBJ2-1; 15 positions match TRBD2. Germline values: CDR1 SGHTA, CDR2 FQGTGA. The V segment lost 0 bases and the J segment 8 bases; nucleotides outside the gene matches: 2. This CDR3 contains 16 residues. The CDR3 region is CASSLTGLAGGHEQFF. For the CDR3, the DNA is TGTGCCAGCAGCTTAACCGGACTAGCGGGGGGGCATGAGCAGTTCTTC.

This chain links TRBV19 with TRBJ1-1; possibly TRBD1 for D (5 bases). The CDR3 runs 17 residues. Germline CDR1 LNHDA, CDR2 SQIVND (reference sequence). Trimming shortened V by 3 bases and J by 0 bases, and 17 bases separated the two germline ends. The CDR3 region has the DNA TGTGCCAGTAGTATTCTCAATAAAGGGACTGTGAACACTGAAGCTTTCTTT. Translation gives CASSILNKGTVNTEAFF.

V gene TRBV28 combines with J gene TRBJ1-5, with D maybe TRBD1 (5 bases). V was clipped by 2 bases and J by 0 bases, with 14 bases between them. CDR1 MDHEN and CDR2 SYDVKM come from the germline V gene. This CDR3 region has 17 residues. CDR3 DNA sequence: TGTGCCAGCAGTTTAACCCCCCCGGGGGGTAGCAATCAGCCCCAGCATTTT. This codes for CASSLTPPGGSNQPQHF. Full variable domain (missing parts from reference TRBV28 and TRBJ1-5): DVKVTQSSRYLVKRTGEKVFLECVQDMDHENMFWYRQDPGLGLRLIYFSYDVKMKEKGDIPEGYSVSREKKERFSLILESASTNQTSMYLCASSLTPPGGSNQPQHFGDGTRLSIL.

The V call is TRBV25-1, the J call TRBJ1-1; TRBD1 might be the D (5 bases). Deletions cut 0 bases from V and 1 base from J, with 12 bases between. Germline V gives CDR1 MGHDK, CDR2 SYGVNS. CDR3 size: 16 residues. The CDR3 coding sequence is TGTGCCAGCAGTGAATATCTTATAACAGGGAACACTGAAGCTTTCTTT. Translation: CASSEYLITGNTEAFF.

The V gene is TRBV5-6, the J gene TRBJ2-3; 7 positions agree with TRBD2. The V gene's germline CDR1 is SGHDT and CDR2 YYEEEE. The CDR3 sequence is 14 residues long. Trimming at V came to 0 bases and at J to 11 bases, leaving 9 bases not matched to a gene. The CDR3 is CASSLASGRERQYF. As DNA, the CDR3 is TGTGCCAGCAGCTTGGCTAGCGGACGGGAGAGGCAGTATTTT.

The chain joins TRBV7-9 to TRBJ1-5; 7 bases agree with TRBD1. Trimming cost V 1 base and J 6 bases; bases outside gene matches: 6. Germline V CDR1 and CDR2: SEHNR, FQNEAQ (reference sequence). The CDR3 spans 15 residues. CDR3 nucleotide sequence: TGTGCCAGCAGCTTAGAGGCACAGGGGTCTCAGCCCCAGCATTTT. Translated: CASSLEAQGSQPQHF.

The V and J genes are TRBV10-2 and TRBJ2-1, with 11 bases matching TRBD1. Germline V gene lookup returns CDR1 WSHSY and CDR2 SAAADI. Trimming removed 0 bases from V and 2 bases from J; junction bases left unmatched: 0. This CDR3 spans 16 amino acids. The CDR3 sequence: CASSESGQGAYNEQFF. CDR3 DNA sequence: TGCGCCAGCAGTGAGTCGGGACAGGGGGCCTACAATGAGCAGTTCTTC.